These T cell receptor beta chains were read from a single sample in a study of blood T cells in healthy people across ages. TCRdb independently ran MiXCR on the 5' RACE reads; one entry per CDR3 protein. The sample records roughly 500,000 distinct CDR3 sequences, approximately 25% being singletons. Sequenced input: blood. The receptors were sampled from a woman in her seventies in good health. Both conserved end residues are part of each CDR3. The D gene is left open where the match is weak. Size is stated for part of the rows, as once, few or many counts, or as a class when the clone is expanded.

- - TRBJ2-5 TRBV11-2 TGTGCCAGCAGCTTAAATAGCGTGAGAGAGACCCAGTACTTC CASSLNSVRETQYF
- - TRBJ2-4 TRBV14 TGTGCCAGCAGCCAGGAACTAAACAAAAACATTCAGTACTTC CASSQELNKNIQYF
few - TRBJ1-6 TRBV2 TGTGCCAGCAGTAAAGGACAGTATAATTCACCCCTCCACTTT CASSKGQYNSPLHF
few - TRBJ1-4 TRBV20-1 TGCAGTGCTAGAGCCCACCCCACTAATGAAAAACTGCTTTTT CSARAHPTNEKLLF
- - TRBJ1-2 TRBV6-5 TGTGCCAGCAGTTACTCACGGGCTAACTATGGCTACACCTTC CASSYSRANYGYTF
- - TRBJ2-2 TRBV7-2 TGTGCCAGCAGCTTAAGGGAGGGGGCCGGGGAGCTGTTTTTT CASSLREGAGELFF
- - TRBJ2-7 TRBV9 TGTGCCAGCAGCGTAGGCCCGGCTGGGCCGACCTACGAGCAGTACTTC CASSVGPAGPTYEQYF
- - TRBJ1-1 TRBV7-9 TGTGCCAGCAGCGAGAGACAGTTGAACACTGAAGCTTTCTTT CASSERQLNTEAFF
- - TRBJ2-1 TRBV29-1 TGCAGCGTTCGATTCACCTACAATGAGCAGTTCTTC CSVRFTYNEQFF
- - TRBJ2-5 TRBV18 TGTGCCAGCTCACCCATGAGCCGAGAGACCCAGTACTTC CASSPMSRETQYF
few - TRBJ2-5 TRBV20-1 TGCAGTGCTAGAGATAACAGTCAAGAGACCCAGTACTTC CSARDNSQETQYF
- TRBD1 TRBJ1-5 TRBV18 TGTGCCAGCTCATTATCGACAGGGCGGTATCAGCCCCAGCATTTT CASSLSTGRYQPQHF
few - TRBJ2-5 TRBV29-1 TGCAGCGTTGAGTGGGAGACCCAGTACTTC CSVEWETQYF
once - TRBJ2-5 TRBV9 TGTGCCAGCCAAGGACAAATACAAGAGACCCAGTACTTC CASQGQIQETQYF
- - TRBJ2-4 TRBV20-1 TGCAGTGCTAGACGATTAGCCAAAAACATTCAGTACTTC CSARRLAKNIQYF
few TRBD1 TRBJ1-5 TRBV7-9 TGTGCCAGCAGCTCCCAAAGGACAGGGTTTAATCAGCCCCAGCATTTT CASSSQRTGFNQPQHF
few - TRBJ2-6 TRBV12-3/TRBV12-4 TGTGCCAGCAGGTCACAGGGTGCTGGGGCCAACGTCCTGACTTTC CASRSQGAGANVLTF
few - TRBJ2-7 TRBV2 TGTGCCAGCAGTGAAGAAAGGAGTCCCCTTTCTTACGAGCAGTACTTC CASSEERSPLSYEQYF
few TRBD2 TRBJ2-5 TRBV20-1 TGCAGTGCCCAAGCGGGGTCAGAGACCCAGTACTTC CSAQAGSETQYF
- - TRBJ1-2 TRBV7-9 TGTGCCAGCAGCTCCGGGGGGCGGGACTATGGCTACACCTTC CASSSGGRDYGYTF
few - TRBJ1-5 TRBV12-5 TGTGCTAGTGGTTTGGATAATCAGCCCCAGCATTTT CASGLDNQPQHF
many - TRBJ2-5 TRBV20-1 TGCAGTGCTGCACAAGAGACCCAGTACTTC CSAAQETQYF
- - TRBJ1-5 TRBV3-1 TGTGCCAGCAGCTCCGGGACCAGGGTACACGGGCAGCCCCAGCATTTT CASSSGTRVHGQPQHF
- - TRBJ2-5 TRBV29-1 TGCAGCGTTGAATCGGGTTACCAAGAGACCCAGTACTTC CSVESGYQETQYF
- - TRBJ2-1 TRBV7-2 TGTGCCAGCAGCTTTTGGGGCAAGACTCTTTACAATGAGCAGTTCTTC CASSFWGKTLYNEQFF
- - TRBJ1-4 TRBV30 TGTGCCTGGAGTTTGTTGGCAGGCGATGAAAAACTGTTTTTT CAWSLLAGDEKLFF
few TRBD1 TRBJ2-3 TRBV12-3/TRBV12-4 TGTGCCAGCAGGAGATCAGGGACAGGTGGGAGAGTTGAGACAGATACGCAGTATTTT CASRRSGTGGRVETDTQYF
few - TRBJ1-6 TRBV6-6 TGTGCCGGGAACCCGGACCATAATTCACCCCTCCACTTT CAGNPDHNSPLHF
few - TRBJ2-1 TRBV24-1 TGTGCCACCAGTCAACACAATGAGCAGTTCTTC CATSQHNEQFF
few - TRBJ2-4 TRBV12-3/TRBV12-4 TGTGCCAGCAGCGTGGGGAACATTCAGTACTTC CASSVGNIQYF
- TRBD1 TRBJ1-4 TRBV12-3/TRBV12-4 TGTGCCAGCAGTACGCCCGGGACAGGTCTTGAAAAACTGTTTTTT CASSTPGTGLEKLFF
- - TRBJ1-2 TRBV29-1 TGCAGCGCCGAAAGGGGGGTTGAGTCCTATGGCCACACCTTC CSAERGVESYGHTF
few - TRBJ2-5 TRBV2 TGTGCCAGCAAGGGAGAGGGGGAGACCCAGTACTTC CASKGEGETQYF
- TRBD2 TRBJ2-3 TRBV7-2 TGTGCCAGCAGCTGGGGGGGTCGAGGCACAGATACGCAGTATTTT CASSWGGRGTDTQYF
- TRBD1 TRBJ2-1 TRBV7-2 TGTGCCAGCAGCCCCGACAGGGCGGCATACAATGAGCAGTTCTTC CASSPDRAAYNEQFF
few - TRBJ1-2 TRBV19 TGTGCCAGTGACGGACCCAATGGCTACACCTTC CASDGPNGYTF
- - TRBJ2-3 TRBV20-1 TGCAGTGCTACAAGTGGGTGGGATACGCAGTATTTT CSATSGWDTQYF
- - TRBJ1-1 TRBV6-6 TGTGCCAGCAGTTACGGGGGCAGCACTGAAGCTTTCTTT CASSYGGSTEAFF
- - TRBJ2-2 TRBV6-1 TGTGCCAGCAAACATCATTTGGACACCGGGGAGCTGTTTTTT CASKHHLDTGELFF
few - TRBJ1-1 TRBV29-1 TGCAGCGCGACAGCTTCGATGATCATGAACACTGAAGCTTTCTTT CSATASMIMNTEAFF
few TRBD1 TRBJ2-5 TRBV5-1 TGCGCCAGCAGCCCTAGGGACAGGGGTCAAGAGACCCAGTACTTC CASSPRDRGQETQYF
few - TRBJ1-4 TRBV6-6 TGTGCCAGCAGTGACTATGAAAAACTGTTTTTT CASSDYEKLFF
many TRBD1 TRBJ2-5 TRBV5-6 TGTGCCAGCAGCTTGGTGCTTGGGACAGGAGTATCGGTCGAGACCCAGTACTTC CASSLVLGTGVSVETQYF